The present T cell receptor beta chain was sequenced within a study of molecular identifiers for immune sequencing clone quantification. General study results and limits: The share of molecules held by clones above 20 RNA copies was over 98% in effector cells and under 1% in naive cells. Underestimation of highly expanded clone sizes could arise where identical TCR molecules share a barcode. Reports indicate spiked Jurkat TCR RNA from one cell could be found among about a million naive cells.

Via MiXCR, TCRdb re-called the PCR reads, giving one row per CDR3 protein. This sample yields some 650,000 distinct CDR3 sequences, of which 20% are seen a single time; 0.85% to 0.9% belongs to the top ten. A word on this clonotype: Its antigen is as yet unknown. Germline and junction disagree at one end, which may indicate a read error.

The sample comprised naive CD8+ T cells from blood, with Jurkat cell RNA spiked in. Subset reported: FACS-sorted CD8+CD4-CCR7+CD45RA+ naive T cells. This receptor was taken from a human donor in good health. Some libraries in this study had Jurkat cell RNA spiked in.

In nucleotides, the CDR3 is TGTGCCAGCAGCGCCGGAGTAGGCGCCTACGAGCAGCACTTC. This encodes CASSAGVGAYEQHF. The chain joins TRBV5-3 to TRBJ2-7; D gene ambiguous. TRBV5-3 is placed among ORFs of uncertain function. This CDR3 has 14 residues.